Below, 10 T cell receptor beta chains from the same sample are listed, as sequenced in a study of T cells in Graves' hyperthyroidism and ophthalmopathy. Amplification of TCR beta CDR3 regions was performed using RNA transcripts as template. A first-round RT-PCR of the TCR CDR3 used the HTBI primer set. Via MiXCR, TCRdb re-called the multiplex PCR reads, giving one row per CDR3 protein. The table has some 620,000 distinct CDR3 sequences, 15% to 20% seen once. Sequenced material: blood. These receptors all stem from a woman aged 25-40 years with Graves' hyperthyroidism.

The CDR3 sequence is CSAISGVLDTQYF. The CDR3 DNA reads TGCAGTGCTATATCGGGAGTACTGGATACGCAGTATTTT. The chain joins TRBV20-1 to TRBJ2-3; D is perhaps TRBD2 (6 bases). The V gene lost 4 bases and the J gene lost 6 bases, with 14 bases spanning the gap. Germline V gene data show CDR1 as DFQATT and CDR2 as SNEGSKA (reference sequence). This CDR3 has 13 amino acids.

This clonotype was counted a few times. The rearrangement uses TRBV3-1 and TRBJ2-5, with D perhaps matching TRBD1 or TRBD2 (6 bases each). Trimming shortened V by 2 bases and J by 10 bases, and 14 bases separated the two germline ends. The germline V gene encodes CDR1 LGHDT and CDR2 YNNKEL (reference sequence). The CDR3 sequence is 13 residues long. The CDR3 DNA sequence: TGTGCCAGCAGCCAAAGTGGAGGAGGGGGCCAGTACTTC. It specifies CASSQSGGGGQYF.

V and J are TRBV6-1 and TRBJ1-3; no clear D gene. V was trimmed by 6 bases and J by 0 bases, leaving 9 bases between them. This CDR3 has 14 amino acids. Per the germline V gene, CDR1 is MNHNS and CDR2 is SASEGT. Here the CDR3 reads CASRSRGSGNTIYF. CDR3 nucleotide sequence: TGTGCCAGCAGGTCCCGGGGCTCTGGAAACACCATATATTTT.

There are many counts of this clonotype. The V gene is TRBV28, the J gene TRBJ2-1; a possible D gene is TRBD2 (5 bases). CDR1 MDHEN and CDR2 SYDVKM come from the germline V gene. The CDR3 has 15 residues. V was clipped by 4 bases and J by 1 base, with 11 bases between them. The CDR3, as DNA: TGTGCCAGCAGTTCCTTCAGCGGTTCCTACAATGAGCAGTTCTTC. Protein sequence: CASSSFSGSYNEQFF.

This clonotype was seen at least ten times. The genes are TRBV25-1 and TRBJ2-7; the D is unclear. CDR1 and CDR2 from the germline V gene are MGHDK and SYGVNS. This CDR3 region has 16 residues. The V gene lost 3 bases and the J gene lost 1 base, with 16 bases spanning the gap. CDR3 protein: CASSDLSLGSSYEQYF. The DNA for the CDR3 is TGTGCCAGCAGTGATTTGTCGCTCGGCAGTTCCTACGAGCAGTACTTC.

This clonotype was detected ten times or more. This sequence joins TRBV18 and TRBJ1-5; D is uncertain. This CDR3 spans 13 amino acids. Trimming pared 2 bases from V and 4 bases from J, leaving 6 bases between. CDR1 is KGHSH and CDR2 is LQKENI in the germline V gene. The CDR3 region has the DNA TGTGCCAGCTCACCAGTCCTGAATCAGCCCCAGCATTTT. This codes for CASSPVLNQPQHF.

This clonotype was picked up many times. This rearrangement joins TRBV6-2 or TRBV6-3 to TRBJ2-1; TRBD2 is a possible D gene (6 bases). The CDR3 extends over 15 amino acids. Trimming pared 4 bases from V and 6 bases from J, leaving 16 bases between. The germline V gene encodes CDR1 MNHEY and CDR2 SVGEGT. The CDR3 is CASSSPDRRGNEQFF. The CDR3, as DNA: TGTGCCAGCAGTTCCCCGGACCGGCGGGGCAATGAGCAGTTCTTC.

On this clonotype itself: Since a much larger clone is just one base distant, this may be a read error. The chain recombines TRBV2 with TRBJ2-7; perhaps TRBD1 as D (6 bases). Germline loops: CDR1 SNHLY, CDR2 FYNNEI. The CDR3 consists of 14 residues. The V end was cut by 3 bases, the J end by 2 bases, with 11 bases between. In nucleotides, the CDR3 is TGTGCCAGCAGTGAGGCAGGGGTGACCTACGAGCAGTACTTC. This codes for CASSEAGVTYEQYF.

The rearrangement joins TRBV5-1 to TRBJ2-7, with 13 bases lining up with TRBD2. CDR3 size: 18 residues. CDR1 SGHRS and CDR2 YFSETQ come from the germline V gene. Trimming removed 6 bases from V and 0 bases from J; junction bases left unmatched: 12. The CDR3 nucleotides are TGCGCCAGCACCGAGCCGGGACTAGCGGGACGGAGCTCCTACGAGCAGTACTTC. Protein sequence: CASTEPGLAGRSSYEQYF.

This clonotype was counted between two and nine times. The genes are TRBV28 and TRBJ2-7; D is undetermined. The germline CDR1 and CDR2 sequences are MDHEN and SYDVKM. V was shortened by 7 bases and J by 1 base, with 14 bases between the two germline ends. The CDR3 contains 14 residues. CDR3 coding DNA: TGTGCCAGCACAAATGTGAAAGTTTCCTACGAGCAGTACTTC. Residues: CASTNVKVSYEQYF.